What follows are 10 T cell receptor beta chains derived from one specimen sequenced in a study of T cell responses to AZD1222 COVID-19 vaccine (dated by TCRdb to about 2021). The library was built by means of the immunoSEQ multiplex PCR assay. Held by TCRdb, this immuneACCESS table contains in-frame sequences only and omits some clones. Under half of the omission traces to an unresolved V gene where checked; the cause of the rest is unknown. The sample yields roughly 92,000 clones; roughly 91% were counted once. The ten largest clones represent roughly 4.9% of the sample. The sample's time point, from its label and the paper: about 28 days (+/-7) after the second vaccine dose. The sequencing here drew on peripheral blood, taken 28 days after the second AZD1222 dose. The receptors here all came from an adult who received the AZD1222 COVID-19 vaccine.

V and J are TRBV20-1 and TRBJ1-4; D is uncertain. V was trimmed by 3 bases and J by 8 bases, leaving 13 bases between them. CDR1 and CDR2 (germline): DFQATT, SNEGSKA (reference sequence). The CDR3 runs to 13 residues. The CDR3 protein is CSASLHRQEKLFF. CDR3 coding DNA: TGCAGTGCTAGTTTGCACCGGCAGGAAAAACTGTTTTTT.

The rearrangement links TRBV18 to TRBJ2-1, with a possible D match to TRBD1 (6 bases). Trimming left V 4 bases short and J 10 bases short, with 14 bases between. Germline CDR1 is KGHSH and CDR2 is LQKENI. This CDR3 is 13 amino acids long. CDR3 in amino acids: CASSLAGVMEQFF. CDR3 nucleotide sequence: TGTGCCAGCTCACTTGCAGGGGTTATGGAGCAGTTCTTC.

The chain combines TRBV12-3 or TRBV12-4 with TRBJ2-2; 7 positions agree with TRBD2. The CDR3 length is 13 residues. The junction had 4 bases not matched to a gene; V was cut back by 6 bases and J by 6 bases. CDR3 sequence reads: CASSLGLAGELFF. In DNA, the CDR3 is TGTGCCAGCAGCCTTGGACTAGCCGGGGAGCTGTTTTTT.

The rearrangement uses TRBV6-6 and TRBJ2-3, with D unresolved. Per germline, CDR1 MNHNY and CDR2 SVGAGI (reference sequence). The CDR3 sequence is 14 residues long. Between the trimmed V and J ends, which lost 1 base and 1 base, there was a span of 6 bases. The CDR3 spells CASSYWDGTDTQYF. Here the CDR3 DNA reads TGTGCCAGCAGTTACTGGGATGGCACAGATACGCAGTATTTT.

The rearrangement links TRBV21-1 to TRBJ2-7; the table's D call, TRBD1, has no DNA check behind it. TRBV21-1 is a documented pseudogene. This CDR3 region has 18 residues. CDR3 coding DNA: TGTGCCAGCAGCTTAAGACAGACAGGGGATTACCTTTCCTACGAGCAGTACTTC. It is translated as CASSLRQTGDYLSYEQYF.

The chain joins TRBV6-5 to TRBJ2-7; D gene ambiguous. This CDR3 is 14 amino acids long. V lost 8 bases and J lost 2, with 16 bases in between. Germline V lookup: CDR1 MNHEY, CDR2 SVGAGI. CDR3 DNA: TGTGCCAGCTGGGGTGGGCAACCCACCTACGAGCAGTACTTC. Protein sequence: CASWGGQPTYEQYF.

This clone is a singleton in its sample. The CDR3 is CASSKQGMGYEQYF. CDR3 nucleotide sequence: TGTGCCAGCAGTAAACAGGGGATGGGCTACGAGCAGTACTTC. V and J are TRBV27 and TRBJ2-7, with TRBD1 matching 7 bases. V lost 5 bases to trimming and J lost 3 bases; unmatched junction nucleotides: 7. This CDR3 comprises 14 residues. Germline V gene lookup returns CDR1 MNHEY and CDR2 SMNVEV (reference sequence).

This clone has a handful of counts. This sequence joins TRBV2 and TRBJ2-3; D may be TRBD1 or TRBD2 (6 bases each). The CDR3 has 13 amino acids. Germline lookup yields CDR1 SNHLY and CDR2 FYNNEI. V was pared by 6 bases and J by 10 bases, with 17 bases between. Written as DNA, the CDR3 is TGTGCCAGCAGCGACCTACAGGGAGGAGCGCAGTATTTT. Protein product: CASSDLQGGAQYF.

V gene TRBV5-1 combines with J gene TRBJ1-3, with D unclear. The CDR3 has 13 amino acids. Germline CDR1 is SGHRS and CDR2 is YFSETQ. Trimming took off 4 bases at V and 4 bases at J, with 9 bases between the two ends. CDR3 amino acids: CASSPETGNTIYF. As DNA, the CDR3 is TGCGCCAGCAGCCCGGAAACCGGAAACACCATATATTTT.

This clone came up once. The chain joins TRBV30 to TRBJ1-1; perhaps TRBD1 as D (5 bases). Trimming pared 5 bases from V and 3 bases from J, leaving 13 bases between. The germline CDR1 and CDR2 sequences are GTSNPN and SVGIG (reference sequence). CDR3 length: 13 residues. The CDR3 reads CAWEHQGYTEAFF. The CDR3 DNA follows: TGTGCCTGGGAGCACCAGGGATACACTGAAGCTTTCTTT.